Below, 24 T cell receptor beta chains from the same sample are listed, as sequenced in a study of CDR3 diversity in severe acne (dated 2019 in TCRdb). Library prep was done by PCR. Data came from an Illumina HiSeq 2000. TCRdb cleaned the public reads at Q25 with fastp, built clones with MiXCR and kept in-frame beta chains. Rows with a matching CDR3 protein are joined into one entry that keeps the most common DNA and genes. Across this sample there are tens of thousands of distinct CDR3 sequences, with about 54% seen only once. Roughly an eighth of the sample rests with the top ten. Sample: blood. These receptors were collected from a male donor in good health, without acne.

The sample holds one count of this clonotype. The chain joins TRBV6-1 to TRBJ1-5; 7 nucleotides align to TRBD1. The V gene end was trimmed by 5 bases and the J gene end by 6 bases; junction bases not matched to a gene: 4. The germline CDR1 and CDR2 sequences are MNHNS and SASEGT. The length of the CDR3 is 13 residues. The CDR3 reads CASSYQGGQPQHF. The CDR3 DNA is TGTGCCAGCAGTTACCAGGGGGGTCAGCCCCAGCATTTT.

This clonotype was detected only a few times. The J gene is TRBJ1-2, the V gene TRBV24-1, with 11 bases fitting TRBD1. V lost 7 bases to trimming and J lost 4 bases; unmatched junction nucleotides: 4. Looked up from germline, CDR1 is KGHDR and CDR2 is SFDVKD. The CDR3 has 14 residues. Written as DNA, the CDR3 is TGTGCCACCAGGCCCGGGACAGGGGGCTATGGCTACACCTTC. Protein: CATRPGTGGYGYTF.

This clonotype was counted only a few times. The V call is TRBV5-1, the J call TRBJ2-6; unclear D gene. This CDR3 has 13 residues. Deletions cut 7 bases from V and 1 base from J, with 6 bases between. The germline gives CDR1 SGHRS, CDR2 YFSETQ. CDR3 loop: CASSKSGANVLTF. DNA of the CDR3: TGCGCCAGCTCCAAGTCTGGGGCCAACGTCCTGACTTTC.

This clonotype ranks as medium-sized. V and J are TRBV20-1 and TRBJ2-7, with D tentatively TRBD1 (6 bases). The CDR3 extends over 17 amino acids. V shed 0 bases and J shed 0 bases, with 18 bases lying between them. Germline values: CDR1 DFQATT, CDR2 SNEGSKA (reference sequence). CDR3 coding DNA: TGCAGTGCTAGAGATCCACTTGGGACATCAAGCTCCTACGAGCAGTACTTC. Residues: CSARDPLGTSSSYEQYF.

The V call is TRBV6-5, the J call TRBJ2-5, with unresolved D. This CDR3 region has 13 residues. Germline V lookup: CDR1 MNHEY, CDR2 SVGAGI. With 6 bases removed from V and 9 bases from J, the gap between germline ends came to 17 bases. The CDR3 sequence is CASRWSLGSAQYF. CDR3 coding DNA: TGTGCCAGCAGATGGTCATTGGGGTCGGCCCAGTACTTC.

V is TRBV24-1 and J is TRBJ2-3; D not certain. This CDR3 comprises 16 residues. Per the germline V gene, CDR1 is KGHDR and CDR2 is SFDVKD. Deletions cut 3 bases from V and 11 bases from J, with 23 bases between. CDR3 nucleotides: TGTGCCACCAGTGATCCCCGTACAAGCTCCTACAATGAGCAGTATTTT. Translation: CATSDPRTSSYNEQYF.

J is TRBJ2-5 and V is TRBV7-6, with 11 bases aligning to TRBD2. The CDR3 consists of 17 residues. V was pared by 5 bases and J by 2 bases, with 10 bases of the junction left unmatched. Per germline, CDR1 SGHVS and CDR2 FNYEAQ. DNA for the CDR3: TGTGCCAGCAGCCCCTGGGCTAGCGGGGGGCCGCAAGAGACCCAGTACTTC. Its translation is CASSPWASGGPQETQYF. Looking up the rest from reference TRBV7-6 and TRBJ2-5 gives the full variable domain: GAGVSQSPRYKVTKRGQDVALRCDPISGHVSLYWYRQALGQGPEFLTYFNYEAQQDKSGLPNDRFSAERPEGSISTLTIQRTEQRDSAMYRCASSPWASGGPQETQYFGPGTRLLVL.

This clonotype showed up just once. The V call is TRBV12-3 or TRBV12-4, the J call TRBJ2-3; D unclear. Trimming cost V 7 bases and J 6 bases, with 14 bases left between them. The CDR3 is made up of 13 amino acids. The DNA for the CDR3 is TGTGCCAGCACCTGGGCGTCGGTGGATACGCAGTATTTT. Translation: CASTWASVDTQYF.

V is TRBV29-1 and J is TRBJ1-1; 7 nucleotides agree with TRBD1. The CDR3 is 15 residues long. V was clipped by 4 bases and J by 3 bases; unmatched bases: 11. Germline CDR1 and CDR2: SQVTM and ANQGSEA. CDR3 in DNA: TGCAGCGTTGGGGGCAGGGGGGGCTGGGACACTGAAGCTTTCTTT. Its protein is CSVGGRGGWDTEAFF.

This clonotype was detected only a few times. The DNA of the CDR3 is TGTGCCAGCTCACCCCTTGCTAATGAAAAACTGTTTTTT. Its protein is CASSPLANEKLFF. The chain is built from TRBV18 and TRBJ1-4; D is unresolved. The germline V gene encodes CDR1 KGHSH and CDR2 LQKENI. The CDR3 has 13 residues. The V end was cut by 3 bases, the J end by 3 bases, with 5 bases between.

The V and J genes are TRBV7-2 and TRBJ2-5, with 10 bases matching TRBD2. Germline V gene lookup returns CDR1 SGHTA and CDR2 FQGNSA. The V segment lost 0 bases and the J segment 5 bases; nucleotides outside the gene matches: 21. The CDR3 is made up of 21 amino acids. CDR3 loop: CASSLANSVLAGEKGGETQYF. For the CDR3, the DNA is TGTGCCAGCAGCTTAGCGAACTCGGTCCTAGCGGGAGAAAAGGGGGGGGAGACCCAGTACTTC.

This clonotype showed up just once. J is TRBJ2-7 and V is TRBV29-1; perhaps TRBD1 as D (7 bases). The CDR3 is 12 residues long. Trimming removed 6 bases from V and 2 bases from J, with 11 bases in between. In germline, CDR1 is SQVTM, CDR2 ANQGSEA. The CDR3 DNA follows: TGCAGCGTGGAGGGACAGACCTACGAGCAGTACTTC. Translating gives CSVEGQTYEQYF.

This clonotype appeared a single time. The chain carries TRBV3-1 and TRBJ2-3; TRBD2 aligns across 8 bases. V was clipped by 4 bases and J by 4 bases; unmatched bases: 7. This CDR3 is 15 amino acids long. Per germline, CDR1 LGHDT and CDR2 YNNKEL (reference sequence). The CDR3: CASSRVGGASDTQYF. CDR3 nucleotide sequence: TGTGCCAGCAGCCGGGTCGGGGGGGCGTCAGATACGCAGTATTTT.

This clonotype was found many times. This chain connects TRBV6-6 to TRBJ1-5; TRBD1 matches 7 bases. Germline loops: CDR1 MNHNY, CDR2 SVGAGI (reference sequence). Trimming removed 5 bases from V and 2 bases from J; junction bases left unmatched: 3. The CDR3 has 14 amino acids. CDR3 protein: CASSDGTGNQPQHF. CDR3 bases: TGTGCCAGCAGTGACGGGACAGGCAATCAGCCCCAGCATTTT.

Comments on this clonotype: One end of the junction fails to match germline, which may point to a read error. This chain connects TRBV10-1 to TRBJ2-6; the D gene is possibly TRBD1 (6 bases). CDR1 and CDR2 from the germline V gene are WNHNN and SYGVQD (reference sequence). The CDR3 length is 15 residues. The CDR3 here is CASSESRGTLNTEAF. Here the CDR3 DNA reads TGCGCCAGCAGTGAGTCAAGAGGGACATTGAACACTGAAGCTTTC.

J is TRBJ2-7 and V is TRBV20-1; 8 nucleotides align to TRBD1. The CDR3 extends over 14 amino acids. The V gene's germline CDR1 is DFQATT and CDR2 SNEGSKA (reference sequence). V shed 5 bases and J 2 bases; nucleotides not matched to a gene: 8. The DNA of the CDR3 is TGCAGTGCTTTTTGGACAGGGTCCACCTACGAGCAGTACTTC. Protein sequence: CSAFWTGSTYEQYF.

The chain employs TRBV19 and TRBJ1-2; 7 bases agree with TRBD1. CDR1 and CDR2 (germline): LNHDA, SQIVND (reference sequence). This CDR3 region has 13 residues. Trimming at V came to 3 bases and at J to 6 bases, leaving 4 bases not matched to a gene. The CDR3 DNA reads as TGTGCCAGTAGTATGACAGGGAGGAATGGCTACACCTTC. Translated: CASSMTGRNGYTF.

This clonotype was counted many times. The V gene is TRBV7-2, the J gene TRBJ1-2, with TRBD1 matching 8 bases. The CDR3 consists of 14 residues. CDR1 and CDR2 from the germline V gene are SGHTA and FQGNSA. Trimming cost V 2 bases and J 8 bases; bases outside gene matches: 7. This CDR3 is CASSLQLTGEGYTF. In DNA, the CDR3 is TGTGCCAGCAGCTTACAGCTGACAGGGGAGGGCTACACCTTC.

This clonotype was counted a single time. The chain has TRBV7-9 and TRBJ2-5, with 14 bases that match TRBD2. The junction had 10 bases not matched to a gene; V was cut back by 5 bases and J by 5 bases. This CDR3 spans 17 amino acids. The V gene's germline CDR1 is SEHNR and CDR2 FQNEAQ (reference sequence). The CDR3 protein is CASSPGTSGSIRETQYF. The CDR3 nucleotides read TGTGCCAGCAGCCCGGGGACTAGCGGGAGTATACGGGAGACCCAGTACTTC.

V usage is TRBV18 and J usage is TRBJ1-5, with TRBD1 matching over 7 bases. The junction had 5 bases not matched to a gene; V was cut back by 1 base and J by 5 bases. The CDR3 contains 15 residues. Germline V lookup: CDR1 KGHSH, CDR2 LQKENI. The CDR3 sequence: CASSPLGTEDQPQHF. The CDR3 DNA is TGTGCCAGCTCACCACTAGGGACAGAGGATCAGCCCCAGCATTTT.

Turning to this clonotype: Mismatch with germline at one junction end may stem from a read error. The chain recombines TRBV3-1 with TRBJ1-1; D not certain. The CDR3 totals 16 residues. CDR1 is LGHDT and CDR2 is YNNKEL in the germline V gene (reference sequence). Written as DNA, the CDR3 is TGTGCCGGCAGCCAAGATTCAAGGAGATGGGACACTGAAGCTTTCTTT. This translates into CAGSQDSRRWDTEAFF.

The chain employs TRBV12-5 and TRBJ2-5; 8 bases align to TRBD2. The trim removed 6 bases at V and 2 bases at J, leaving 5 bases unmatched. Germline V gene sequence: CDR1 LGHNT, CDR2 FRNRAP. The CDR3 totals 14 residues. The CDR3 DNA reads TGTGCTAGTGGATCGGGGGGGGGGCAAGAGACCCAGTACTTC. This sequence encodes CASGSGGGQETQYF.

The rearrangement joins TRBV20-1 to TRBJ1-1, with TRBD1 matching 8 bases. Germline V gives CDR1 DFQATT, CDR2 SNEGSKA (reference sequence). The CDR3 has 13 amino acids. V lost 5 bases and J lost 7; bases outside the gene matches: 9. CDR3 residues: CSALTGGYSEAFF. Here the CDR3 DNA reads TGCAGTGCTCTTACAGGGGGTTATAGTGAAGCTTTCTTT.

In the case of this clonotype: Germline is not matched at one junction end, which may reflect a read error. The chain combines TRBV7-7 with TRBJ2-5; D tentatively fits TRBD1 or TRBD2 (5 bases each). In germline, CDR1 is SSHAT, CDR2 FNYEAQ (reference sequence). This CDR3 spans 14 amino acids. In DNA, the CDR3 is TGTGCTAGCAGCTTAGGTGGGGGTCGAGAGACCCAGTACTTC. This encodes CASSLGGGRETQYF.